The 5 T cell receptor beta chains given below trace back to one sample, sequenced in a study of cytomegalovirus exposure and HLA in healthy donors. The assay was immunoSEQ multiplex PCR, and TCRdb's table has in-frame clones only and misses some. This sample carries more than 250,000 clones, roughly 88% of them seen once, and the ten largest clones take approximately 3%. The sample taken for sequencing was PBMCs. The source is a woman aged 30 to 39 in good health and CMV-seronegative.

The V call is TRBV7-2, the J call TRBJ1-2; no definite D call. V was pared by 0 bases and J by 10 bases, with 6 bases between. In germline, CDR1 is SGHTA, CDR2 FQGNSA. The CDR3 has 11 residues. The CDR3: CASSLANHYTF. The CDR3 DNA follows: TGTGCCAGCAGCTTAGCGAATCACTACACCTTC.

CDR3 region: CAWSWGLSPGGVNEQFF. Written as DNA, the CDR3 is TGTGCCTGGAGCTGGGGATTGTCGCCGGGAGGGGTCAATGAGCAGTTCTTC. The rearrangement joins TRBV30 to TRBJ2-1; 8 positions agree with TRBD2. The CDR3 spans 17 residues. CDR1 and CDR2 from the germline V gene are GTSNPN and SVGIG (reference sequence). J was trimmed by 6 bases and V by 3 bases; bases with no gene match: 16.

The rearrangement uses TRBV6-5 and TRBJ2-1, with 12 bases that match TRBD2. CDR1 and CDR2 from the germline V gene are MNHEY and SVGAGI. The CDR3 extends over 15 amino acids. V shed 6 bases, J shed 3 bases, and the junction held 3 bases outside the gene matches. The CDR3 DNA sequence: TGTGCCAGCAGGGGGGGACTAGCGGGCTACAATGAGCAGTTCTTC. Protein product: CASRGGLAGYNEQFF.

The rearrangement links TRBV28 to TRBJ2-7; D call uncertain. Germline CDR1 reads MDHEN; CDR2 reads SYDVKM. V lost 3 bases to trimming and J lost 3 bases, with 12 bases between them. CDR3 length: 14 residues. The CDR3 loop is CASSLVQNYYEQYF. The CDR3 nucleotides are TGTGCCAGCAGTTTGGTACAGAACTACTACGAGCAGTACTTC. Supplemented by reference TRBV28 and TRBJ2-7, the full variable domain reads DVKVTQSSRYLVKRTGEKVFLECVQDMDHENMFWYRQDPGLGLRLIYFSYDVKMKEKGDIPEGYSVSREKKERFSLILESASTNQTSMYLCASSLVQNYYEQYFGPGTRLTVT.

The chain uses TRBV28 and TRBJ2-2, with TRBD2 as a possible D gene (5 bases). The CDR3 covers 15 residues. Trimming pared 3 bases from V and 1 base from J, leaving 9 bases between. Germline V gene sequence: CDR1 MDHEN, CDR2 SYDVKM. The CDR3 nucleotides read TGTGCCAGCAGTTTCGGACTTTTGAACACCGGGGAGCTGTTTTTT. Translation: CASSFGLLNTGELFF.